This entry is about one T cell receptor (beta chain). The record originates from a study of cytomegalovirus exposure and HLA in healthy donors. PCR primers comprised 60 Vbeta and 13 Jbeta primers. The protocol was immunoSEQ multiplex PCR, while the TCRdb copy is restricted to in-frame clones and leaves out a portion. The sample lists 100,000 to 150,000 clones, roughly 77% occurring once. Sample: PBMCs. The TCR comes from a man aged 25 to 40 in good health and CMV-seronegative.

The CDR3 protein is CASSSGTGANSYEQYF. The DNA of the CDR3 is TGTGCCAGCAGTTCCGGGACAGGGGCAAACTCCTACGAGCAGTACTTC. The J gene is TRBJ2-7, the V gene TRBV6-6; 10 bases agree with TRBD1. From germline, CDR1 is MNHNY and CDR2 SVGAGI (reference sequence). The length of the CDR3 is 16 residues. V shed 4 bases, J shed 0 bases, and the junction held 6 bases outside the gene matches.